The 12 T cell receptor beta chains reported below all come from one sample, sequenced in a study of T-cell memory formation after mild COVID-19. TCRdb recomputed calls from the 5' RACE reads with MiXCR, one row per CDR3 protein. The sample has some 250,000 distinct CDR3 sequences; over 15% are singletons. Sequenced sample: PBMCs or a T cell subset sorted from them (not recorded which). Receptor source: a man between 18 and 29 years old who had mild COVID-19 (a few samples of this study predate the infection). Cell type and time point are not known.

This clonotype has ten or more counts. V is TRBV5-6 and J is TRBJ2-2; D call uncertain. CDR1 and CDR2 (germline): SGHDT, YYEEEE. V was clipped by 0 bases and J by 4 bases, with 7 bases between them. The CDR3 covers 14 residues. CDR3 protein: CASSLGVTTGELFF. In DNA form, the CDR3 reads TGTGCCAGCAGCTTGGGCGTGACCACCGGGGAGCTGTTTTTT.

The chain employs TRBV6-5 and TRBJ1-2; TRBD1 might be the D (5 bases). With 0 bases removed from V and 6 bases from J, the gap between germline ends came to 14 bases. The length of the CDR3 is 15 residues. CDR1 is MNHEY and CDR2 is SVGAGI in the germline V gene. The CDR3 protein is CASSYSRVQGNGYTF. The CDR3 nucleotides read TGTGCCAGCAGTTACTCGAGAGTCCAGGGCAATGGCTACACCTTC.

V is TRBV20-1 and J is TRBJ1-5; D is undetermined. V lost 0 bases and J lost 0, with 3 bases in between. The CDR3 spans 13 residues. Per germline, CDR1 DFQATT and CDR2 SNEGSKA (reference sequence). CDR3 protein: CSARDHSNQPQHF. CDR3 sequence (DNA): TGCAGTGCTAGAGACCATAGCAATCAGCCCCAGCATTTT.

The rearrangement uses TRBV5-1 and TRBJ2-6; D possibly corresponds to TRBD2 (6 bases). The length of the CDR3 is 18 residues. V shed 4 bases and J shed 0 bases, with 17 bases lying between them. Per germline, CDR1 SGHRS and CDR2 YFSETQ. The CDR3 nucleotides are TGCGCCAGCAGCCCATTCCGGGACTTGGGCTCTGGGGCCAACGTCCTGACTTTC. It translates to CASSPFRDLGSGANVLTF.

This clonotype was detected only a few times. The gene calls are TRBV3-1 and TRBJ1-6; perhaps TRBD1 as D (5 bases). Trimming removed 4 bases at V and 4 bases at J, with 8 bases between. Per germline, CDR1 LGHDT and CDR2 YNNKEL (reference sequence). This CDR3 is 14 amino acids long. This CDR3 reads CASSPRQYNSPLHF. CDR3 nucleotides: TGTGCCAGCAGCCCTAGACAGTATAATTCACCCCTCCACTTT. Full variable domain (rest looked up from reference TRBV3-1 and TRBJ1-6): DTAVSQTPKYLVTQMGNDKSIKCEQNLGHDTMYWYKQDSKKFLKIMFSYNNKELIINETVPNRFSPKSPDKAHLNLHINSLELGDSAVYFCASSPRQYNSPLHFGNGTRLTVT.

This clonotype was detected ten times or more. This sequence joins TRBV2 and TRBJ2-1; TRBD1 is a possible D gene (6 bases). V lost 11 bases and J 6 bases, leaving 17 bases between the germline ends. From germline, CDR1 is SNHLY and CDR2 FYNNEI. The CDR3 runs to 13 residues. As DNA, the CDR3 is TGTGCCGGCAAACAGGGTGGGCTCAATGAGCAGTTCTTC. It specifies CAGKQGGLNEQFF.

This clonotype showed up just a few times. The CDR3 nucleotides are TGTGCCAGCAGCCCTCTGCTGGGTACGGCCTCCTACGAGCAGTACTTC. Its translation is CASSPLLGTASYEQYF. The V call is TRBV4-2, the J call TRBJ2-7; D is undetermined. CDR3 length: 16 residues. The V end was cut by 4 bases, the J end by 0 bases, with 16 bases between. Germline V gene lookup returns CDR1 LGHNA and CDR2 YNFKEQ.

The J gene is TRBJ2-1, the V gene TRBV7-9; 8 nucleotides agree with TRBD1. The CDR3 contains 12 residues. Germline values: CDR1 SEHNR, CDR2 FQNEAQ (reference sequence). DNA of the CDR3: TGTGCGGGGGGCAGGGGGCGGAATGAGCAGTTCTTC. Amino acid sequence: CAGGRGRNEQFF.

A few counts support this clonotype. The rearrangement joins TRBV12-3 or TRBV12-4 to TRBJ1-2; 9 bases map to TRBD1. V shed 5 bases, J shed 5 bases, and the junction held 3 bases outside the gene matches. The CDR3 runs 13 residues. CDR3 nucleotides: TGTGCCAGCAGTACTGGACAGGGGTATGGCTACACCTTC. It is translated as CASSTGQGYGYTF.

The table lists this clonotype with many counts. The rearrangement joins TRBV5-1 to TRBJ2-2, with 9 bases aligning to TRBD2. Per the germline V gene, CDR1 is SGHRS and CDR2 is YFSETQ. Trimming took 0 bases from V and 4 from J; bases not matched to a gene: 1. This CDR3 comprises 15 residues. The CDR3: CASSLGLAVTGELFF. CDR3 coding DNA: TGCGCCAGCAGCTTGGGACTAGCGGTCACCGGGGAGCTGTTTTTT. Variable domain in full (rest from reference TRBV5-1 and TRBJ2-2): KAGVTQTPRYLIKTRGQQVTLSCSPISGHRSVSWYQQTPGQGLQFLFEYFSETQRNKGNFPGRFSGRQFSNSRSEMNVSTLELGDSALYLCASSLGLAVTGELFFGEGSRLTVL.

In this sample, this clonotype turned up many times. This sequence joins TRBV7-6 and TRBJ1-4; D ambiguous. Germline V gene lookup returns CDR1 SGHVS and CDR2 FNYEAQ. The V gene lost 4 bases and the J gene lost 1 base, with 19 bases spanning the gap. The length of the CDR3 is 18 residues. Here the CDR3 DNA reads TGTGCCAGCAGCTCCGTCCCAGCCGGGATCCAAACTAATGAAAAACTGTTTTTT. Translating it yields CASSSVPAGIQTNEKLFF.

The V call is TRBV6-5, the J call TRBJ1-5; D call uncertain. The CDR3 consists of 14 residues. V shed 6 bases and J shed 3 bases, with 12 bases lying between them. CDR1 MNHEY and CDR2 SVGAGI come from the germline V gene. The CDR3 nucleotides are TGTGCCAGCAGCCGTCCCGGGCCCAATCAGCCCCAGCATTTT. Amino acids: CASSRPGPNQPQHF.